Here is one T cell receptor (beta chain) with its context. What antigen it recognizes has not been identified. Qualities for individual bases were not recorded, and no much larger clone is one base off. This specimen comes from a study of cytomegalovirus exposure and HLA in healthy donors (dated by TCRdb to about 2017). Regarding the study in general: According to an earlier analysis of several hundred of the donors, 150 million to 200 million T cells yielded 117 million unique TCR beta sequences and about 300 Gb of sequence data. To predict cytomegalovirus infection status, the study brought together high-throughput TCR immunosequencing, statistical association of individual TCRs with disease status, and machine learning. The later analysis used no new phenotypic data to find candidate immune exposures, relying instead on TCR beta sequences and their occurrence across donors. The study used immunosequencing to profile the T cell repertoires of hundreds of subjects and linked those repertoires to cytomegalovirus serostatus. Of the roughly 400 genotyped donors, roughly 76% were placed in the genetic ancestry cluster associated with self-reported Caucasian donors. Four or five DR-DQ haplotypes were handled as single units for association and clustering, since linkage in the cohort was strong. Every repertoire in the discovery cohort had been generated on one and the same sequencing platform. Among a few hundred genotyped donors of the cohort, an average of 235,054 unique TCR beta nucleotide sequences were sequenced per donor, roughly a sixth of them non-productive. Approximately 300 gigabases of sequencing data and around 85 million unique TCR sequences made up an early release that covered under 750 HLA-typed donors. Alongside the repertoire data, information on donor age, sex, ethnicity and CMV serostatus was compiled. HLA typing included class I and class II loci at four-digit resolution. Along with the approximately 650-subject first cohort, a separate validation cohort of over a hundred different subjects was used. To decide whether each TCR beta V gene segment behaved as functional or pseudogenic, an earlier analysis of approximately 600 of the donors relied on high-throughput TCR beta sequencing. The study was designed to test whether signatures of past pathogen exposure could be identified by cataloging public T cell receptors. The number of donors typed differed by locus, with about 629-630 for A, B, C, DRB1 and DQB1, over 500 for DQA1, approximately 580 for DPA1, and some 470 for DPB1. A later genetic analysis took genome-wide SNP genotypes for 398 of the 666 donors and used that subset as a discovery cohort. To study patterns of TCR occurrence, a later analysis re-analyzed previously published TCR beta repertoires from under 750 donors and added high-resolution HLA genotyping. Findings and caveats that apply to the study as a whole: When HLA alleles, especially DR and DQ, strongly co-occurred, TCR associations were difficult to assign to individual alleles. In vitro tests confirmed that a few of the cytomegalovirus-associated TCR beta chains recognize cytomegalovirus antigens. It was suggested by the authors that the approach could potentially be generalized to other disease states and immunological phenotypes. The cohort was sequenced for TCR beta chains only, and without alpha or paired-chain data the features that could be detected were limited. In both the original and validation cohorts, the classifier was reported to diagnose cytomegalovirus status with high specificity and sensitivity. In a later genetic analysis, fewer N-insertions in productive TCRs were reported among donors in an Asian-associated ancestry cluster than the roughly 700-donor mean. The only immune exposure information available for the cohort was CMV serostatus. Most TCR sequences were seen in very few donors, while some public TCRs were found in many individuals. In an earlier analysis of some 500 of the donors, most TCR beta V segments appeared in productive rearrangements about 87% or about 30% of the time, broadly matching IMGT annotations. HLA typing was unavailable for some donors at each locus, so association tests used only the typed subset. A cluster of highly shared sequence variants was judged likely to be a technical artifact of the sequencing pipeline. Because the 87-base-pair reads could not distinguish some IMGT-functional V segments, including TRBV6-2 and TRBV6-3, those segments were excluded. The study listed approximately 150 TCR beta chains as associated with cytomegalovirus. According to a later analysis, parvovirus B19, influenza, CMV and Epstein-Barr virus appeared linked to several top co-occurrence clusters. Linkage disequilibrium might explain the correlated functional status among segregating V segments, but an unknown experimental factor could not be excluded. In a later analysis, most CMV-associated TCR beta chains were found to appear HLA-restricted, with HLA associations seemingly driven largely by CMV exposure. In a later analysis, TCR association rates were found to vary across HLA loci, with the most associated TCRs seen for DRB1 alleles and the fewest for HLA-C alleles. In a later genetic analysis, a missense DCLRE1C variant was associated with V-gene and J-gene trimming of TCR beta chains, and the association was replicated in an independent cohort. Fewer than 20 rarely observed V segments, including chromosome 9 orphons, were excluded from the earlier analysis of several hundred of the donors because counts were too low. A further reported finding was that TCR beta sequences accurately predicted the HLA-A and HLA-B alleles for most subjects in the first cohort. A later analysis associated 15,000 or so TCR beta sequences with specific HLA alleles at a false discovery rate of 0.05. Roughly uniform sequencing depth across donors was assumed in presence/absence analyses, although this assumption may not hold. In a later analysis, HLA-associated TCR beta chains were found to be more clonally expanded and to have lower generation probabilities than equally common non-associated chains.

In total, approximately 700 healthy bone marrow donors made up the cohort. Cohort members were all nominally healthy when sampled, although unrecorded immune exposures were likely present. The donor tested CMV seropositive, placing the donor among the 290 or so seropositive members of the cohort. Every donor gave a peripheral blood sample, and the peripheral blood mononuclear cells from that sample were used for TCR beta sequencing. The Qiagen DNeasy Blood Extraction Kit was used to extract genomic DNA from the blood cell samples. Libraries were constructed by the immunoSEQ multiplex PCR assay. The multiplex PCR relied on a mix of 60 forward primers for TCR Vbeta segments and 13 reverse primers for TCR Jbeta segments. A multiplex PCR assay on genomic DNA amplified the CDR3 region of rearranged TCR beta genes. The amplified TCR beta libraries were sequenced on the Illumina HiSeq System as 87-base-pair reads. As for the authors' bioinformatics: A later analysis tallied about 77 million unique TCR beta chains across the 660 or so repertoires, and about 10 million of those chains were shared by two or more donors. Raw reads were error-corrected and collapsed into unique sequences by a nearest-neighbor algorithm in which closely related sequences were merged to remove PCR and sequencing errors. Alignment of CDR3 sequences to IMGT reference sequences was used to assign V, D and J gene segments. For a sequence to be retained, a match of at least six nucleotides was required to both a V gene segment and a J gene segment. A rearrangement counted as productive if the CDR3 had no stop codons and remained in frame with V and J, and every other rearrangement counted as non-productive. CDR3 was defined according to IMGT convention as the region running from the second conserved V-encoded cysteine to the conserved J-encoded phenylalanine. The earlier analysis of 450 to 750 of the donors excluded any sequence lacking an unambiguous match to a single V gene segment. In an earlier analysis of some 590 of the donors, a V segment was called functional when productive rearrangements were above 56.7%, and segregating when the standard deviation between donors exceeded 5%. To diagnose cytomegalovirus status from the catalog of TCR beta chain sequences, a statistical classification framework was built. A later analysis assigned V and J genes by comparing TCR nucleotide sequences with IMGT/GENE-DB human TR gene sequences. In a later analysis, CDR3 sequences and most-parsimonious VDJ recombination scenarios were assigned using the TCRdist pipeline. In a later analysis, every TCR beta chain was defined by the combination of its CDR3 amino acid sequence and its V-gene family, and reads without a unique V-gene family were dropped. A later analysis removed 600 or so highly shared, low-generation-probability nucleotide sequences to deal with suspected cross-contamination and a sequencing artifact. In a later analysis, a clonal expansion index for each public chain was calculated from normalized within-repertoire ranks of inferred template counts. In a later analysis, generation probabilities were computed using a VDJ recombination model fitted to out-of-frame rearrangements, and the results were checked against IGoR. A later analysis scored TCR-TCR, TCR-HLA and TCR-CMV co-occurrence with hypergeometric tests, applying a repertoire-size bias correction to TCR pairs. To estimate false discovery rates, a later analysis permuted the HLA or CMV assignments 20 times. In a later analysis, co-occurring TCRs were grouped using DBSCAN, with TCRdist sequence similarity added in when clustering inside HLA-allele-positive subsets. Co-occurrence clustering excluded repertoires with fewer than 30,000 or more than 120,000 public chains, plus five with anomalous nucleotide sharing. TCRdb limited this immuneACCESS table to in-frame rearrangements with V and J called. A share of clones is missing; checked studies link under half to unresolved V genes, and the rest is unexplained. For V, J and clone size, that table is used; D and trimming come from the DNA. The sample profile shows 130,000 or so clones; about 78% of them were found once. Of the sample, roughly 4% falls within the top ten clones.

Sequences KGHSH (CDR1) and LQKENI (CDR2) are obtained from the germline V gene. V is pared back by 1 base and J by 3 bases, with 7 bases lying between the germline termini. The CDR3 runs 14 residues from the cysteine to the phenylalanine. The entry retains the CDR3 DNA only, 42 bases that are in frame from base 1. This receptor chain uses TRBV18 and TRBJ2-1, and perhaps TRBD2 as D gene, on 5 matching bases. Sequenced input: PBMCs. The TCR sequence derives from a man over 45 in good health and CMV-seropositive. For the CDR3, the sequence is CASSPQADYNEQFF. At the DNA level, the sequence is TGTGCCAGCTCACCACAAGCGGACTACAATGAGCAGTTCTTC.